The rows below give T cell receptor beta chains drawn from one sample of a study of OX40 agonist ivuxolimab in advanced cancers. Only in-frame clones appear in the TCRdb table, and some are missing; sequencing was by immunoSEQ multiplex PCR. The sample has some 40,000 clones; roughly nine tenths are singletons. The material sequenced was CD4+ or CD8+ T cells sorted from blood, taken in a trial of the OX40 agonist ivuxolimab. These receptor sequences come from an adult with an advanced solid tumor such as melanoma, head and neck, liver or kidney cancer. The CDR3 runs from the conserved cysteine through the conserved F or W.

j_call v_call cdr3_aa
TRBJ2-2 TRBV28 CAATQQGQKLFF
TRBJ2-7 TRBV6-5 CASSYGFYEQYF
TRBJ1-2 TRBV9 CASSVVEGAYGYTF
TRBJ2-7 TRBV30 CAWSLYRANEQYF
TRBJ2-1 TRBV30 CAWSVPDEQFF
TRBJ2-2 TRBV5-6 CASTGLAGGPETGELFF
TRBJ2-3 TRBV7-6 CASSLATLGADTQYF
TRBJ2-1 TRBV5-5 CASSRGQGAYNEQFF
TRBJ2-2 TRBV21-1 CASSKGRLGQNTGELFF
TRBJ1-2 TRBV6-5 CASSYDEAANYGYTF
TRBJ2-7 TRBV5-5 CASSSPLASSYEQYF
TRBJ2-7 TRBV2 CASSERHLDSYEQYF
TRBJ2-7 TRBV19 CASSIGYGEQYF
TRBJ2-3 TRBV7-9 CASSSSGSGDTQYF
TRBJ2-2 TRBV27 CASSLYFSAGGPAGELFF
TRBJ2-4 TRBV7-3 CASSLIAGVSDIQYF
TRBJ2-7 TRBV27 CASSAGLYEQYF
TRBJ1-1 TRBV5-4 CASSLEDSRGTEAFF
TRBJ2-2 TRBV4-3 CASSQKEEGRRTGELFF
TRBJ1-1 TRBV5-4 CASSLVQGGTEAFF
TRBJ2-3 TRBV4-3 CASSPVVGGYTNTQYF
TRBJ2-7 TRBV27 CASSLGNGPTYEQYF
TRBJ2-7 TRBV2 CASSGRGSYEQYF
TRBJ2-3 TRBV9 CASSVGTGYTDTQYF
TRBJ1-2 TRBV25-1 CASSPWDRVYGYTF
TRBJ2-1 TRBV4-1 CASSQSPGQGNHNEQFF
TRBJ2-6 TRBV7-8 CASSSMWGANVLTF
TRBJ1-1 TRBV19 CASSWSGVGTEAFF
TRBJ1-2 TRBV29-1 CSVEGGWGGYTF